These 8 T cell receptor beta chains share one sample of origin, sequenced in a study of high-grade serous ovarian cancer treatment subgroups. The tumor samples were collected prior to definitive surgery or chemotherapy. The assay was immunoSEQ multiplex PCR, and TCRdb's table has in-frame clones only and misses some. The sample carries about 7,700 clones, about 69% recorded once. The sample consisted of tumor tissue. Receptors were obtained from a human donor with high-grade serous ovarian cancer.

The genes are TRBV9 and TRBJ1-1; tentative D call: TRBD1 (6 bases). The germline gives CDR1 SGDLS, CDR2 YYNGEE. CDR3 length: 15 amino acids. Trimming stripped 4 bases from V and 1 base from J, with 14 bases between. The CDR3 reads CASSPLGGANTEAFF. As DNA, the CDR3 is TGTGCCAGCAGCCCTCTTGGGGGGGCGAACACTGAAGCTTTCTTT.

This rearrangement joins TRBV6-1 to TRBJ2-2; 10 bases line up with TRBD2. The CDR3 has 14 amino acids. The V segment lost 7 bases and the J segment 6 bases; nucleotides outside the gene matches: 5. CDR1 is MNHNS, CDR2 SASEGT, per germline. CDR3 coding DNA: TGTGCCAGCACCTTAGCGGGAGGAGCCGGGGAGCTGTTTTTT. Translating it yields CASTLAGGAGELFF.

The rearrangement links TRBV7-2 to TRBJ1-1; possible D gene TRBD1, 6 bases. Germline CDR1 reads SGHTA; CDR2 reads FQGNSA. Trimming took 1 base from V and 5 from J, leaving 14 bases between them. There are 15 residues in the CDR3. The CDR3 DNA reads TGTGCCAGCAGCTTAGGGACAGCCCCGTGGACTGAAGCTTTCTTT. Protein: CASSLGTAPWTEAFF.

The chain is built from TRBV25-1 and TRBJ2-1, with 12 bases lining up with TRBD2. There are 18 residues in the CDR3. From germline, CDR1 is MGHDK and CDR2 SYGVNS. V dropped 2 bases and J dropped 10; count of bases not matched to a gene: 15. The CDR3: CASSEPLRGTSGPREQFF. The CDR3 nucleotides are TGTGCCAGCAGTGAACCTCTCCGGGGGACTAGCGGGCCTCGGGAGCAGTTCTTC.

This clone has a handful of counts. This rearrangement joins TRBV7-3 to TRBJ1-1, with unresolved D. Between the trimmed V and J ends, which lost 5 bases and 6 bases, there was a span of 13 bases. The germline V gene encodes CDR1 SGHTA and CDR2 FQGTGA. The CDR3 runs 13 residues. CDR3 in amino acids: CASSPPWSPEAFF. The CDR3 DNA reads TGTGCCAGCAGCCCCCCCTGGAGCCCTGAAGCTTTCTTT.

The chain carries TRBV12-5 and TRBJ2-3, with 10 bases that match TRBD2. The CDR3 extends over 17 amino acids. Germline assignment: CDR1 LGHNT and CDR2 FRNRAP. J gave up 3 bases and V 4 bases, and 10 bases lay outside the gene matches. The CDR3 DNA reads TGTGCTAGTGGTTGGACACCGGGGACTAGCGAAACAGATACGCAGTATTTT. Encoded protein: CASGWTPGTSETDTQYF.

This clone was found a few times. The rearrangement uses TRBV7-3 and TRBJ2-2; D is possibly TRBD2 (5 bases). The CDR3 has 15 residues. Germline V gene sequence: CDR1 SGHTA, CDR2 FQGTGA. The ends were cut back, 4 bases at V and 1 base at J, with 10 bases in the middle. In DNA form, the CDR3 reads TGTGCCAGCAGCTCCGGGATTCAGAACACCGGGGAGCTGTTTTTT. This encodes CASSSGIQNTGELFF.

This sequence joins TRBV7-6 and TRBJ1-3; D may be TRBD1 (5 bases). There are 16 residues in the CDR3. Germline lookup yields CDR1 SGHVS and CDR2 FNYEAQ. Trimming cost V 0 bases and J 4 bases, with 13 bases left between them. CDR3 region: CASSLAVAGVGNTIYF. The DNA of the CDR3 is TGTGCCAGCAGCTTAGCGGTGGCGGGGGTAGGAAACACCATATATTTT.